The clone carrying this TCR beta chain appeared a single time. The antigen remains unidentified. The sample comes from a study of neoadjuvant nivolumab and ipilimumab in lung cancer. Study-wide results and caveats: From pretherapy to surgery, tumor richness and clonality rose with dual therapy. Pathologic regression was not significantly tied to TCR clonality. A small number of samples were TCR sequenced.

Measured with immunoSEQ multiplex PCR; TCRdb has only the in-frame clones, and not every one. The sample holds roughly 2,200 clones, about four fifths seen once. V lost 4 bases, J lost 7 bases, and 11 bases stayed unmatched. The CDR3 extends over 15 amino acids. Germline V gives CDR1 SEHNR, CDR2 FQNEAQ (reference sequence). The receptor's source is an adult with non-small cell lung cancer. The input for sequencing was adjacent normal lung tissue, taken after neoadjuvant nivolumab, alone or with ipilimumab, at or shortly before surgery. The rearrangement joins TRBV7-9 to TRBJ2-3; TRBD1 aligns across 7 bases. The CDR3 protein is CASSWAGETGNTQYF. The CDR3 region has the DNA TGTGCCAGCAGCTGGGCAGGAGAGACAGGGAATACGCAGTATTTT.